This entry describes one TCR beta chain. Sequenced by immunoSEQ multiplex PCR; TCRdb stores in-frame clones only, minus some. The table lists about 200,000 clones, approximately 90% of them singletons, with less than 1.5% in the top ten. These data belong to a study of blood T cell repertoires in COVID-19. The CDR3 extends over 11 amino acids. V lost 2 bases and J lost 10, with 8 bases in between. This receptor was taken from a man aged 25-40 years who had recovered from COVID-19. The sequenced sample was PBMCs or T cells enriched from blood (not recorded which). V usage is TRBV12-3 or TRBV12-4 and J usage is TRBJ1-1; tentatively, D is TRBD1 (6 bases). The CDR3 loop reads CASSLQGRAFF. The CDR3, as DNA: TGTGCCAGCAGTTTACAGGGGCGAGCTTTCTTT.